This T cell receptor beta chain derives from a study of shared clonotypes between healthy human individuals. From germline, CDR1 is SGHDT and CDR2 YYEEEE. This CDR3 has 15 amino acids. V lost 2 bases to trimming and J lost 8 bases, with 17 bases between them. Under the authors' procedure: Because ImmunoSEQ provided only junction sequences with no quality scores, the filtering differed. Using immunoSEQ multiplex PCR, the repertoire was profiled, and TCRdb retains in-frame clones only, with some absent. V, J and clone size reflect that table, while D and trimming were determined from the DNA. The sample records 490,000 or so clones, roughly four fifths being singletons. This clone appeared a few times.

Sequenced sample: PBMCs. The genes are TRBV5-6 and TRBJ2-1, with D hard to call. This clonotype was sampled from a woman between 35 and 50 years old in good health. Some clones in this sample may be carry-over from other donors' samples. In DNA, the CDR3 is TGTGCCAGCAGCTTCGTCGACATGGATCTCGATGAGCAGTTCTTC. Translated: CASSFVDMDLDEQFF.